These 18 T cell receptor beta chains share one sample of origin, sequenced in a study of lymphopenia after photon versus proton radiotherapy. TCRdb's copy holds only in-frame clones and misses some; the assay was immunoSEQ multiplex PCR. The sample yields roughly 7,300 clones, roughly nine tenths seen once. This sample comprised peripheral blood, obtained from a patient treated with photon-based radiotherapy. The receptor set was obtained from a man in his 60s with cholangiocarcinoma.

The chain combines TRBV29-1 with TRBJ1-4; D is possibly TRBD1 (5 bases). Germline CDR1 is SQVTM and CDR2 is ANQGSEA. Trimming took off 4 bases at V and 7 bases at J, with 13 bases between the two ends. This CDR3 is 13 amino acids long. Here the CDR3 DNA reads TGCAGCGTTGGGCAGGGCAAAGGTGAAAAACTGTTTTTT. It translates to CSVGQGKGEKLFF.

This clone has a handful of counts. The chain couples TRBV21-1 to TRBJ1-2. TRBV21-1 is a recognized pseudogene. This CDR3 contains 12 residues. The CDR3 spells CARIDENYGYTF. The CDR3 DNA reads TGTGCCAGAATAGACGAGAACTATGGCTACACCTTC.

This clone appeared a single time. The genes are TRBV19 and TRBJ2-7; a possible D gene is TRBD1 (5 bases). Germline values: CDR1 LNHDA, CDR2 SQIVND (reference sequence). The V and J ends lost 1 base and 7 bases respectively, with 11 bases between them. CDR3 length: 13 amino acids. Here the CDR3 DNA reads TGTGCCAGTAGTATAGTAGGACAAATGGAGCAGTACTTC. Translating it yields CASSIVGQMEQYF.

V usage is TRBV7-2 and J usage is TRBJ1-5; a weak D match, TRBD1 (6 bases). V was pared by 4 bases and J by 0 bases, with 7 bases between. The CDR3 has 14 residues. In germline, CDR1 is SGHTA, CDR2 FQGNSA. CDR3 protein: CASSSQGSNQPQHF. The CDR3 nucleotides read TGTGCCAGCAGCTCACAGGGTAGCAATCAGCCCCAGCATTTT.

The J gene is TRBJ2-1, the V gene TRBV6-5; D is perhaps TRBD1 (6 bases). Germline V gene sequence: CDR1 MNHEY, CDR2 SVGAGI. Trimming shortened V by 6 bases and J by 4 bases, and 10 bases separated the two germline ends. This CDR3 spans 13 amino acids. The CDR3 loop is CASRLTGYNEQFF. For the CDR3, the DNA is TGTGCCAGCAGACTTACAGGGTACAATGAGCAGTTCTTC.

The chain couples TRBV10-3 to TRBJ2-2; D might be TRBD1 (6 bases). V was pared by 2 bases and J by 7 bases, with 14 bases between. Germline-derived CDR1 and CDR2 are ENHRY and SYGVKD. The CDR3 sequence is 15 residues long. In DNA form, the CDR3 reads TGTGCCATCAGTGAGGCACAGGGTTCAGGCGGGGAGCTGTTTTTT. Protein product: CAISEAQGSGGELFF.

This sequence joins TRBV28 and TRBJ2-1; no clear D gene. With 5 bases removed from V and 8 bases from J, the gap between germline ends came to 10 bases. Germline V gives CDR1 MDHEN, CDR2 SYDVKM. This CDR3 comprises 12 residues. The CDR3 sequence is CASSVSLDEQFF. CDR3 DNA sequence: TGTGCCAGCAGTGTCAGTCTCGATGAGCAGTTCTTC.

This chain uses TRBV27 with TRBJ2-7; 8 positions match TRBD1. In germline, CDR1 is MNHEY, CDR2 SMNVEV (reference sequence). The CDR3 totals 14 residues. J lost 7 bases, V lost 1 base, and 6 bases had no gene match. In DNA, the CDR3 is TGTGCCAGCAGTTTATGGACAGGGACGGGGGAGCAGTACTTC. Its translation is CASSLWTGTGEQYF.

The V and J genes are TRBV10-2 and TRBJ2-3; the match to TRBD1 covers 7 bases. This CDR3 is 14 amino acids long. Germline CDR1 reads WSHSY; CDR2 reads SAAADI. The ends lost 8 bases at V and 2 bases at J; junction bases unmatched: 7. CDR3: CASQGELYTDTQYF. In DNA, the CDR3 is TGCGCCAGCCAGGGGGAATTGTACACAGATACGCAGTATTTT.

The rearrangement links TRBV9 to TRBJ2-3; TRBD2 aligns across 11 bases. The germline V gene encodes CDR1 SGDLS and CDR2 YYNGEE. Trimming took 4 bases from V and 4 from J; bases not matched to a gene: 8. CDR3 size: 16 residues. CDR3 protein: CASSLTSGSPADTQYF. In nucleotides, the CDR3 is TGTGCCAGCAGCCTAACTAGCGGGAGTCCCGCAGATACGCAGTATTTT.

The chain has TRBV4-2 and TRBJ2-5; 8 nucleotides match TRBD2. Trimming cost V 0 bases and J 5 bases; bases outside gene matches: 5. This CDR3 is 15 amino acids long. The germline CDR1 and CDR2 sequences are LGHNA and YNFKEQ. CDR3: CASSQDRGGQETQYF. CDR3 in DNA: TGTGCCAGCAGCCAAGATCGGGGGGGCCAGGAGACCCAGTACTTC.

This chain uses TRBV7-2 with TRBJ1-2, with TRBD1 as a possible D gene (5 bases). The CDR3 extends over 12 amino acids. V was trimmed by 7 bases and J by 8 bases, leaving 14 bases between them. Germline lookup yields CDR1 SGHTA and CDR2 FQGNSA. The CDR3 protein is CASTTGLPGYTF. The CDR3 region has the DNA TGTGCCAGCACCACGGGACTTCCGGGCTACACCTTC.

The CDR3 region has the DNA TGTGCCAGCTCACCGCCGGCTACAAATGAGCAGTTCTTC. This codes for CASSPPATNEQFF. The chain joins TRBV18 to TRBJ2-1, with D uncertain. The V end was cut by 3 bases, the J end by 7 bases, with 10 bases between. The CDR3 is 13 amino acids. Germline V gene sequence: CDR1 KGHSH, CDR2 LQKENI. The full variable domain, its missing parts supplied by reference TRBV18 and TRBJ2-1, is NAGVMQNPRHLVRRRGQEARLRCSPMKGHSHVYWYRQLPEEGLKFMVYLQKENIIDESGMPKERFSAEFPKEGPSILRIQQVVRGDSAAYFCASSPPATNEQFFGPGTRLTVL.

The CDR3 sequence: CASSANSEHEQYF. In nucleotides, the CDR3 is TGTGCCAGCTCAGCCAACTCAGAGCACGAGCAGTACTTC. V and J are TRBV18 and TRBJ2-7, with D unresolved. CDR3 length: 13 amino acids. The germline V gene encodes CDR1 KGHSH and CDR2 LQKENI. The V and J ends lost 5 bases and 5 bases respectively, with 13 bases between them.

The V and J genes are TRBV7-8 and TRBJ2-4, with D unresolved. The CDR3 loop spans 15 amino acids. The V gene's germline CDR1 is SGHVS and CDR2 FQNEAQ. With 4 bases removed from V and 0 bases from J, the gap between germline ends came to 10 bases. This CDR3 is CASSSDTIAKNIQYF. DNA of the CDR3: TGTGCCAGCAGCTCTGACACCATAGCCAAAAACATTCAGTACTTC. Full variable domain (remainder filled in from reference TRBV7-8 and TRBJ2-4): GAGVSQSPRYKVAKRGQDVALRCDPISGHVSLFWYQQALGQGPEFLTYFQNEAQLDKSGLPSDRFFAERPEGSVSTLKIQRTQQEDSAVYLCASSSDTIAKNIQYFGAGTRLSVL.

The chain combines TRBV7-9 with TRBJ2-7; TRBD1 might be the D (5 bases). CDR1 is SEHNR and CDR2 is FQNEAQ in the germline V gene (reference sequence). The CDR3 covers 14 residues. V was cut by 1 base and J by 4 bases, with 11 bases left in between. The CDR3 is CASSLGAGPYEQYF. CDR3 sequence (DNA): TGTGCCAGCAGCTTAGGTGCAGGGCCTTACGAGCAGTACTTC.

This clone was seen a single time. The chain has TRBV7-9 and TRBJ2-7; no clear D. This CDR3 is 13 amino acids long. Deletions cut 1 base from V and 5 bases from J, with 9 bases between. Germline values: CDR1 SEHNR, CDR2 FQNEAQ (reference sequence). CDR3 nucleotide sequence: TGTGCCAGCAGCTTAGGAGTCTTCGACGAGCAGTACTTC. Protein sequence: CASSLGVFDEQYF.

Concerning this clone: This sample includes further DNA sequences coding for the same CDR3. The V and J genes are TRBV7-7 and TRBJ2-5, with D possibly TRBD1 on 5 matching bases. V was cut by 5 bases and J by 4 bases, with 11 bases left in between. CDR1 is SSHAT, CDR2 FNYEAQ, per germline (reference sequence). This CDR3 has 13 amino acids. CDR3 sequence (DNA): TGTGCCAGCAGCCAACAGGTCTTAGAGACCCAGTACTTC. This sequence encodes CASSQQVLETQYF. The full variable domain, its missing parts supplied by reference TRBV7-7 and TRBJ2-5, is GAGVSQSPRYKVTKRGQDVTLRCDPISSHATLYWYQQALGQGPEFLTYFNYEAQPDKSGLPSDRFSAERPEGSISTLTIQRTEQRDSAMYRCASSQQVLETQYFGPGTRLLVL.